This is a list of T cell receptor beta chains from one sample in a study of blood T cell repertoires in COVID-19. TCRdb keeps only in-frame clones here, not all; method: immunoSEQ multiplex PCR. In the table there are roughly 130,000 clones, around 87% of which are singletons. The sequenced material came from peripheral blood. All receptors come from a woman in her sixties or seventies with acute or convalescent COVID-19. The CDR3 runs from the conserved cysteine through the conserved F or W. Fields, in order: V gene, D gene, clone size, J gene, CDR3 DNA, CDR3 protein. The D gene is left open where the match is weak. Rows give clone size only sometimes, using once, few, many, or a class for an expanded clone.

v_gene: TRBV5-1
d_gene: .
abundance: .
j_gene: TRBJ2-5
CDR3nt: TGCGCCAGCAGCCCGACAGGCCAAGAGACCCAGTACTTC
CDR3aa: CASSPTGQETQYF

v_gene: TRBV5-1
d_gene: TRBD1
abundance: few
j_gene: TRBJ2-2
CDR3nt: TGCGCCAGCAGCTTGGAGGTCCAGGGACAGGGGACCGGGGAGCTGTTTTTT
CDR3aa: CASSLEVQGQGTGELFF

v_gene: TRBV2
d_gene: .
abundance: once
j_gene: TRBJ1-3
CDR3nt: TGTGCCACAGTCAGGGGCTCTGGAAACACCATATATTTT
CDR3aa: CATVRGSGNTIYF

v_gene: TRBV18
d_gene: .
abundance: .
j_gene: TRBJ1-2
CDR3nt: TGTGCCAGCTCACTCAACAGGAACCCTAACTATGGCTACACCTTC
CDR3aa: CASSLNRNPNYGYTF

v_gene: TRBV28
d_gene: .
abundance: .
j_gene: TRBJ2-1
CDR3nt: TGTGCCAGCAGTTCCGAGACTAGCTACAATGAGCAGTTCTTC
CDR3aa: CASSSETSYNEQFF

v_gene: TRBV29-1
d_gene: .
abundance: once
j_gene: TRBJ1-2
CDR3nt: TGCAGCGCCAGGAATTCGGGGGGCTACACCTTC
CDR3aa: CSARNSGGYTF

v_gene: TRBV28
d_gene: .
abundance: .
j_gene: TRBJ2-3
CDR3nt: TGTGCCAGCAGTTCAGGGGCCAAACTAGGAGATACGCAGTATTTT
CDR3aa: CASSSGAKLGDTQYF

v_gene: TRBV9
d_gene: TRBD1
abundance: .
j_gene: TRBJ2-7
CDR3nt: TGTGCCAGCAGCGTAGGCTTGGACAGGGAATACGAGCAGTACTTC
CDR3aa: CASSVGLDREYEQYF

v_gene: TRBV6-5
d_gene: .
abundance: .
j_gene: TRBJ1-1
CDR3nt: TGTGCCAGCAGTTACGGTGGGGGGGGGACTGAAGCTTTCTTT
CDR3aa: CASSYGGGGTEAFF

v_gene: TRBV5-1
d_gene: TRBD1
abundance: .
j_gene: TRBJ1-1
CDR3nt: TGCGCCAGCAGCTTGGAGTACCCAGGACAGGGAAAAGCTTTCTTT
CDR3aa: CASSLEYPGQGKAFF

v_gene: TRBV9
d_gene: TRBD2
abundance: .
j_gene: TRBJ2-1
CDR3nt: TGTGCCAGCAGCGTAGTAGCGGGAGGGCCGAATGAGCAGTTCTTC
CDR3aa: CASSVVAGGPNEQFF

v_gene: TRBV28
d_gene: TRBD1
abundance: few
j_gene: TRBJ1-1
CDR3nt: TGTGCCAGCAGGAAGGGGGACAGGGACACTGAAGCTTTCTTT
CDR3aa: CASRKGDRDTEAFF

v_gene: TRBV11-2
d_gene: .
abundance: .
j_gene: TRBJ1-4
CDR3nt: TGTGCCAGCAGCCGCGCAACTAATGAAAAACTGTTTTTT
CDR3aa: CASSRATNEKLFF

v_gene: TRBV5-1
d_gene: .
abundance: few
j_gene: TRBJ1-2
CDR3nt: TGCGCCAGCAGCTTGGAGTCAGCTAGAGGGTATGGCTACACCTTC
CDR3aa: CASSLESARGYGYTF

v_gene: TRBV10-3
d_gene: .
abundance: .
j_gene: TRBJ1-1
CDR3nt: TGTGCCATCAGTGGACACAGGGTGGACACTGAAGCTTTCTTT
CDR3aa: CAISGHRVDTEAFF

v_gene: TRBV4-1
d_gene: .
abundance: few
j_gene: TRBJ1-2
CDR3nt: TGCGCCAGCAAGCTGAGGGAATACGATCTTGGCTACACCTTC
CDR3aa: CASKLREYDLGYTF

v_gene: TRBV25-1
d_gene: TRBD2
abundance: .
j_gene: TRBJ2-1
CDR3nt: TGTGCCAGCAGTGATAACGGGGGGTCCTACAATGAGCAGTTCTTC
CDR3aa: CASSDNGGSYNEQFF

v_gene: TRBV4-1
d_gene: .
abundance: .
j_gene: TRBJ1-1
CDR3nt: TGCGCCAGCAGCCAAGATCTTAGCGGGGCCGCTTCGAACACTGAAGCTTTCTTT
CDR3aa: CASSQDLSGAASNTEAFF

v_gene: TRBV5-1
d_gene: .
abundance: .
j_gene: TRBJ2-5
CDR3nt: TGCGCCAGCAGCCCCCGACCGGGACTCCAAGAGACCCAGTACTTC
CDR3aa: CASSPRPGLQETQYF

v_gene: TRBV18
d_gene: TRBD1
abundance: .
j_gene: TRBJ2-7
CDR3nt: TGTGCCAGCTCACCCTCGCTTACCGGGACAGGGACCTACGAGCAGTACTTC
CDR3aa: CASSPSLTGTGTYEQYF

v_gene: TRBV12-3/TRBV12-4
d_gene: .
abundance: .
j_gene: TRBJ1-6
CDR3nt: TGTGCCAGCACGACGGGGATTAATTCACCCCTCCACTTT
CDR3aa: CASTTGINSPLHF

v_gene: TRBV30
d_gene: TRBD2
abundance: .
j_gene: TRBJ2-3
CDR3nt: TGTGCCTGGACTAGCGGGAGTGGTGGAGATACGCAGTATTTT
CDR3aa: CAWTSGSGGDTQYF

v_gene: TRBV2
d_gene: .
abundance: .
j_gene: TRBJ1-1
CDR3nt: TGTGCCAGCAGTAACAGGGCTGAAGCTTTCTTT
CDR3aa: CASSNRAEAFF

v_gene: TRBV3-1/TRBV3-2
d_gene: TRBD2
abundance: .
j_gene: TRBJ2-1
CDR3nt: TGTGCCAGCAGCCAACTAGCGGGAGAGGATGAGCAGTTCTTC
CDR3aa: CASSQLAGEDEQFF

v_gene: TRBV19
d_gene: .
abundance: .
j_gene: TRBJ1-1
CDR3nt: TGTGCCAGTAGTATCCGGGGGGGTGTGTTTCTGAACACTGAAGCTTTCTTT
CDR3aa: CASSIRGGVFLNTEAFF

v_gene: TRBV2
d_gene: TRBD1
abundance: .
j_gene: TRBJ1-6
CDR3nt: TGTGCCAGCAGGACAGGGGCTAATTCACCCCTCCACTTT
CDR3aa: CASRTGANSPLHF

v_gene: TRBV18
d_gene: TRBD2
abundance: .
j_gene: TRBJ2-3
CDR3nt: TGTGCCAGCTCACTGGGGACTAGCGGCACAGATACGCAGTATTTT
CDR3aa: CASSLGTSGTDTQYF

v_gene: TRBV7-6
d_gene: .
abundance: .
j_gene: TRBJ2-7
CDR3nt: TGTGCCAGCAGCTTACAGGGAGGTTACGAGCAGTACTTC
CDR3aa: CASSLQGGYEQYF

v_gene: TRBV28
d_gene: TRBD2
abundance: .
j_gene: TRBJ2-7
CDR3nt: TGTGCCAGTCGGGGGGAAGCCTACGAGCAGTACTTC
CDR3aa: CASRGEAYEQYF

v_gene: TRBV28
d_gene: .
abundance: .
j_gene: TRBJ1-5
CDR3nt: TGTGCCAGCAGTTTCTGGGCTCAGCCCCAGCATTTT
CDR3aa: CASSFWAQPQHF

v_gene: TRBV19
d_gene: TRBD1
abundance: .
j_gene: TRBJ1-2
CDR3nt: TGTGCCAGTAGTATCCTTGGACAGGGTTCTGGCTACACCTTC
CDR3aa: CASSILGQGSGYTF

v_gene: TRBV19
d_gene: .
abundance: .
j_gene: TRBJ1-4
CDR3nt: TGTGCCAGTAGTTGGAGGACGGGGACTGCAACTAATGAAAAACTGTTTTTT
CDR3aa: CASSWRTGTATNEKLFF

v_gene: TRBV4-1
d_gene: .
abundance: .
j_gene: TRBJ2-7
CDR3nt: TGCGCCAGCAGCCAACCTGGAGGCCCCGAGCAGTACTTC
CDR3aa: CASSQPGGPEQYF

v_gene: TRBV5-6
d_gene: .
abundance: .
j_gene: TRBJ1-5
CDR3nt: TGTGCCAGCAGCTCAACAGGGTTTAATCAGCCCCAGCATTTT
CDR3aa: CASSSTGFNQPQHF

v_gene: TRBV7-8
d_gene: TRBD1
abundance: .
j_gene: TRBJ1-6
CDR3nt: TGTGCCAGCAGCACTTCACAGGGGAAGTCCTATAATTCACCCCTCCACTTT
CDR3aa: CASSTSQGKSYNSPLHF

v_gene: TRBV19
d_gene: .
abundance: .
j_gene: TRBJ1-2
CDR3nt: TGTGCCAGTAGGCTAGAAAGGGGCTACACCTTC
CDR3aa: CASRLERGYTF

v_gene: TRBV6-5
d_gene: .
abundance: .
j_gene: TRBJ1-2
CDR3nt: TGTGCCAGCAGTTACGGTATGGAGGGAAACTATGGCTACACCTTC
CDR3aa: CASSYGMEGNYGYTF

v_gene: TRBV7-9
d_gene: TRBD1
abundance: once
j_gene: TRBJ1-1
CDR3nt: TGTGCCAGCAGCTTTGGGGCAAAACAGGGGAAGACTGAAGCTTTCTTT
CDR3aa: CASSFGAKQGKTEAFF

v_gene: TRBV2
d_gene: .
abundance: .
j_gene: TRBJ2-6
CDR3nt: TGTGCCAGCAGTGAAGCTCGGTCCTCTGGGGCCAACGTCCTGACTTTC
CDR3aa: CASSEARSSGANVLTF

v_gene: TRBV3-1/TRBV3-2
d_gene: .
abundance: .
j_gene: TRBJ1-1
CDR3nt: TGTGCCAGCAGTCTAACCCCCGTTGCGAACACTGAAGCTTTCTTT
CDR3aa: CASSLTPVANTEAFF

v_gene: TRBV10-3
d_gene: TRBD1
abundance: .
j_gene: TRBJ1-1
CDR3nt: TGTGCCGTCACAGGGGTGGGAAACACTGAAGCTTTCTTT
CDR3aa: CAVTGVGNTEAFF

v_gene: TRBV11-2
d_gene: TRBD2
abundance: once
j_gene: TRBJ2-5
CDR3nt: TGTGCCAGCAGCTTTACAGCGGGAGGTGAAGAGACCCAGTACTTC
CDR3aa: CASSFTAGGEETQYF

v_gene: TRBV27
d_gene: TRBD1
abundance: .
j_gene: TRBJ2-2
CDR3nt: TGTGCCAGCAGTCTCGGACAGGGGAGGGGGAACACCGGGGAGCTGTTTTTT
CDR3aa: CASSLGQGRGNTGELFF

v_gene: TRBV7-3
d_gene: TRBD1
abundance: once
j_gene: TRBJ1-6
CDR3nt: TGTGCCAGCAGTACAGGGGGCTATAATTCACCCCTCCACTTT
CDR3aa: CASSTGGYNSPLHF

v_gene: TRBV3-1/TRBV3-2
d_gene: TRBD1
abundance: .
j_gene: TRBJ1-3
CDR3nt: TGTGCCAGCAGCCAAGATTGGACAGGGGGAGGAACTGGTACACTGGGAAACACCATATATTTT
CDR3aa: CASSQDWTGGGTGTLGNTIYF

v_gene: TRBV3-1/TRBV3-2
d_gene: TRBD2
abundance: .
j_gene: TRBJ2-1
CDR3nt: TGTGCCAGCAGCCGAGCTACCAGTGGGACTAGCGACAATGAGCAGTTCTTC
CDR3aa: CASSRATSGTSDNEQFF

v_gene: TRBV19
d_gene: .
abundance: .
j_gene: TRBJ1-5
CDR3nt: TGTGCCAGCTGTCACAGGGTTAGTCGTGGCAATCAGCCCCAGCATTTT
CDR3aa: CASCHRVSRGNQPQHF

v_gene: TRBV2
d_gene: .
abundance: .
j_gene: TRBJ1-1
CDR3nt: TGTGCCAGCAGTGGCAGGGGCAACACTGAAGCTTTCTTT
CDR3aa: CASSGRGNTEAFF

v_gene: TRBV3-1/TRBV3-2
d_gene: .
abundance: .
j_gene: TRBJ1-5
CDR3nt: TGTGCCAGCAGTCAGACAGGTAGCAGTCAGCCCCAGCATTTT
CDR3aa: CASSQTGSSQPQHF

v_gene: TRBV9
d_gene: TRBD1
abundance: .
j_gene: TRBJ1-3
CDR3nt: TGTGCCAGCAGCCCAGACAGGGGTGGAAACACCATATATTTT
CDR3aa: CASSPDRGGNTIYF

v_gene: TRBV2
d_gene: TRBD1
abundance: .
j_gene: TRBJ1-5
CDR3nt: TGTGCCAGCACTATCGGGACAGGGGATGCTCAGCCCCAGCATTTT
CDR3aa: CASTIGTGDAQPQHF

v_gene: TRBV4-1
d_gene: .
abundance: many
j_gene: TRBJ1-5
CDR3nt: TGCGCCAGCAGTACGGAGAATAGCAATCAGCCCCAGCATTTT
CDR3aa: CASSTENSNQPQHF

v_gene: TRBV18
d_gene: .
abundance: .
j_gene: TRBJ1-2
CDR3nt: TGTGCCAGCTCACCAGAGGGCCTGACTTTCTATGGCTACACCTTC
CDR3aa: CASSPEGLTFYGYTF

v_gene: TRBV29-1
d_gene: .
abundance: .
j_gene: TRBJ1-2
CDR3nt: TGCAGCGTTACCGGGAATGGCTACACCTTC
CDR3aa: CSVTGNGYTF

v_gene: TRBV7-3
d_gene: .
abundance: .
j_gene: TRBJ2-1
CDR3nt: TGTGCCAGCAGCTTTTGGCGGGCTTCCTACAATGAGCAGTTCTTC
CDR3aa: CASSFWRASYNEQFF

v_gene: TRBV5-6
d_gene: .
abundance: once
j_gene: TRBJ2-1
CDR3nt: TGTGCCAGCAGCCCGGGCCTAGCGATTTACAATGAGCAGTTCTTC
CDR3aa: CASSPGLAIYNEQFF